This TCR beta chain emerged from a study of blood T cell repertoires in COVID-19. This clone has only a few counts. V lost 3 bases, J lost 1 base, and 6 bases lay in between. Germline V gene data show CDR1 as SGHTA and CDR2 as FQGNSA. The CDR3 totals 13 residues. The assay was immunoSEQ multiplex PCR, and TCRdb's table has in-frame clones only and misses some. Of tens of thousands of clones listed, 82% are singletons. The sequence was obtained from a woman at least 80 years old with acute or convalescent COVID-19. The chain links TRBV7-2 to TRBJ2-5; D uncertain. Sequenced input: peripheral blood. In DNA form, the CDR3 reads TGTGCCAGCAGCTTGCGGCTCCAAGAGACCCAGTACTTC. Its protein is CASSLRLQETQYF.